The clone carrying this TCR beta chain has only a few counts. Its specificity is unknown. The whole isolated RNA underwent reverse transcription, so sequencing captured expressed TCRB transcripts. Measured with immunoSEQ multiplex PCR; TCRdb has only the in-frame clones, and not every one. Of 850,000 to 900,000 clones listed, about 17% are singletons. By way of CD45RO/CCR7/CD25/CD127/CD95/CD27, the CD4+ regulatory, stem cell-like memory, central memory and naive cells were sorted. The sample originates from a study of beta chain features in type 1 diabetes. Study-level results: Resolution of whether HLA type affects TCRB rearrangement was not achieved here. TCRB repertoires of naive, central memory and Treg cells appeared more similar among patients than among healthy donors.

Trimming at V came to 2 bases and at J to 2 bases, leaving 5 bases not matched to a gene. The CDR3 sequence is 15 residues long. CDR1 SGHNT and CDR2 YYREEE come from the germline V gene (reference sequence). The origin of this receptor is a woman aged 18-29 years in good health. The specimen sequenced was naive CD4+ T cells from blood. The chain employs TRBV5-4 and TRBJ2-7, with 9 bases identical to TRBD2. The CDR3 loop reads CASSLPGTSTYEQYF. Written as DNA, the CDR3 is TGTGCCAGCAGCTTACCCGGGACTAGCACCTACGAGCAGTACTTC.